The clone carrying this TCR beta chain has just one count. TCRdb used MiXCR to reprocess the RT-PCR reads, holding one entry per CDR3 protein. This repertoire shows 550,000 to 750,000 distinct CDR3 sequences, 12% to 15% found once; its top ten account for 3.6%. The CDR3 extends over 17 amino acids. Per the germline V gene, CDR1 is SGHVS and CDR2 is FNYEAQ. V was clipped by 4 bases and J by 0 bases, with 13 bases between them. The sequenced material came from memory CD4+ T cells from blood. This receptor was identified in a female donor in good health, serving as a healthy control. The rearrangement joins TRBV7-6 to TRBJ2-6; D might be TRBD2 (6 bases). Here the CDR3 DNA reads TGTGCCAGCAGCTCTGGCTGGAGGGGCTCTGGGGCCAACGTCCTGACTTTC. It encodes CASSSGWRGSGANVLTF. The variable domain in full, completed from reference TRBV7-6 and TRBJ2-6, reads GAGVSQSPRYKVTKRGQDVALRCDPISGHVSLYWYRQALGQGPEFLTYFNYEAQQDKSGLPNDRFSAERPEGSISTLTIQRTEQRDSAMYRCASSSGWRGSGANVLTFGAGSRLTVL.